This T cell receptor beta chain appears in the sequencing data of a study of cytomegalovirus exposure and HLA in healthy donors. Study-level findings and limits: HLA alleles were associated with fewer than 20,000 TCR beta sequences in a later analysis at 0.05 false discovery rate. There was a cluster of highly shared sequence variants that was likely a sequencing artifact. The study listed some 160 cytomegalovirus-associated TCR beta chains. The later analysis indicated that the majority of CMV-associated TCR beta chains appeared HLA-restricted.

On this clone: Its specificity is not known.

The PCR had 60 Vbeta and 13 Jbeta primers. Generated by immunoSEQ multiplex PCR, the TCRdb table keeps only in-frame clones and is missing some. Of roughly 180,000 clones listed, roughly four fifths are singletons. Germline V CDR1 and CDR2: SGHNT, YENEEA. Trimming cost V 3 bases and J 3 bases; bases outside gene matches: 0. The CDR3 length is 14 residues. V gene TRBV11-3 combines with J gene TRBJ2-2; 8 bases fit TRBD1. Sequenced input: PBMCs. This receptor was taken from a female donor in good health and CMV-seronegative. The CDR3 protein is CASSLDRDTGELFF. CDR3 sequence (DNA): TGTGCCAGCAGCTTGGACAGGGACACCGGGGAGCTGTTTTTT.